The clone carrying this TCR beta chain was found a few times. Antigen unknown. Researchers isolated at least 7 million PBMCs per sample. Then a second PCR, running about 6 to 11 cycles, was carried out with a sample-barcoded 5' primer and a J-beta primer mix. A template-switch adaptor with 12 random nucleotides tagged each cDNA molecule. One entry per CDR3 protein, called by TCRdb with MiXCR from the 5' RACE reads. The table lists hundreds of thousands of distinct CDR3 sequences, under 30% of them singletons. The CDR3 is 12 amino acids. The ends were cut back, 3 bases at V and 8 bases at J, with 8 bases in the middle. These data are taken from a study of blood T cells in healthy people across ages. Study results and limitations: Per million T cells, TCR beta diversity dropped about linearly as age rose. It was not known whether donors were CMV positive (a possible confounder of expanded clonotype changes).

V is TRBV12-3 or TRBV12-4 and J is TRBJ1-5; D gene uncertain. The source material was blood. This sequence was found in a woman of 80 years or more in good health. CDR3 region: CASSFMRKPQHF. CDR3 in DNA: TGTGCCAGCAGTTTTATGAGGAAGCCCCAGCATTTT.